This T cell receptor (beta chain) originates from a study of vaccination and CD4 T cells after COVID-19. Noted treatment: approximately nine-day PBMC culture with coronavirus spike peptide pools or control peptides (ViraFEST assay). Germline assignment: CDR1 MNHEY and CDR2 SVGAGI. The length of the CDR3 is 13 residues. V lost 2 bases to trimming and J lost 5 bases; unmatched junction nucleotides: 2. Comments on this clonotype: Antigen: not known.

The Oncomine TCR Beta short-read assay was applied to DNA of cultured CD4+ T cells. Each CDR3 protein is one row after TCRdb ran MiXCR on the PCR reads. The sample records some 16,000 distinct CDR3 sequences, 45% to 55% being singletons. The V call is TRBV6-5, the J call TRBJ1-2; 7 bases match TRBD1. This receptor was obtained from a human donor who had recovered from COVID-19. Sequences were derived from CD4+ T cells from blood, cultured in vitro, sampled before SARS-CoV-2 vaccination. The CDR3 here is CASSYTGQYGYTF. The CDR3 DNA follows: TGTGCCAGCAGTTACACGGGACAGTATGGCTACACCTTC.